The present T cell receptor beta chain was sequenced within a study of regulatory and conventional T cells in RAG deficiency. The sorted conventional CD4+ T cells were CD25-low and CD127-high, with genomic DNA sequenced. The CDR3 totals 15 residues. Germline CDR1 MDHEN, CDR2 SYDVKM. V was cut by 3 bases and J by 2 bases, with 13 bases left in between. Profiled with immunoSEQ multiplex PCR; TCRdb holds only in-frame clones, not every one. The sample lists several thousand clones; around 94% were seen once. The origin of this receptor is a human donor with RAG deficiency presenting as severe combined immunodeficiency. This chain links TRBV28 with TRBJ2-5; tentatively, D is TRBD1 (6 bases). Specimen: CD4+ effector T cells sorted from blood. CDR3 loop: CASSFLGTPQETQYF. For the CDR3, the DNA is TGTGCCAGCAGTTTCCTGGGGACACCTCAAGAGACCCAGTACTTC. Based on the CDR3 plus reference TRBV28 and TRBJ2-5, the full variable domain is DVKVTQSSRYLVKRTGEKVFLECVQDMDHENMFWYRQDPGLGLRLIYFSYDVKMKEKGDIPEGYSVSREKKERFSLILESASTNQTSMYLCASSFLGTPQETQYFGPGTRLLVL.